Listed below are T cell receptor beta chains from one sample, sequenced in a study of blood T cell repertoires in COVID-19. Some clones are missing from TCRdb's copy, which holds only in-frame ones; the method was immunoSEQ multiplex PCR. Of some 290,000 clones in the sample, under 90% were seen once. Sequenced material: PBMCs or T cells enriched from blood (not recorded which). The receptors derive from a woman aged 25 to 39 who had recovered from COVID-19. Each CDR3 is given with its conserved first and last residue. D genes are given only for firm matches. Only some rows state a clone size, as once, few, many or a class for expanded clones.

V gene,J gene,D gene,clone size,CDR3 length,CDR3 DNA,CDR3 protein
TRBV12-5,TRBJ2-1,TRBD2,NA,14,TGTGCTAGTGCCCTTAGCGGGGTCTACAATGAGCAGTTCTTC,CASALSGVYNEQFF
TRBV5-1,TRBJ2-1,TRBD2,NA,15,TGCGCCAGCAGGACCGGGACTAGCCCATACAATGAGCAGTTCTTC,CASRTGTSPYNEQFF
TRBV14,TRBJ2-2,NA,NA,14,TGTGCCAGCAGCCACATGAGGAGAGCTGGGGAGCTGTTTTTT,CASSHMRRAGELFF
TRBV10-3,TRBJ1-2,NA,NA,15,TGTGCCATCAGTGAGGGGCAGGATGCTAACTATGGCTACACCTTC,CAISEGQDANYGYTF
TRBV5-1,TRBJ1-6,NA,NA,18,TGCGCCAGCAGCCCGACATCGACAGGCCTTTTGAGGTATTCACCCCTCCACTTT,CASSPTSTGLLRYSPLHF
TRBV28,TRBJ2-3,NA,NA,18,TGTGCCAGCAGTCTCCCTCCGGACAGCGTTTCTAGCACAGATACGCAGTATTTT,CASSLPPDSVSSTDTQYF
TRBV9,TRBJ2-7,TRBD2,NA,15,TGTGCCAGCAGCGCGGGACTAGCGGTCTCCTACGAGCAGTACTTC,CASSAGLAVSYEQYF
TRBV3-1/TRBV3-2,TRBJ2-3,NA,NA,17,TGTGCCAGCAGCCAAGAAGTCCAGCGTCATGGGACAGATACGCAGTATTTT,CASSQEVQRHGTDTQYF
TRBV6-6,TRBJ2-3,TRBD2,NA,20,TGTGCCAGCAGCTTCCCCGTTCGGGCTAGCGGGACAGCAAGCACAGATACGCAGTATTTT,CASSFPVRASGTASTDTQYF
TRBV27,TRBJ1-2,TRBD1,NA,15,TGTGCCAGCAGTTTCCGGACAGGGGGCGTAGATGGCTACACCTTC,CASSFRTGGVDGYTF
TRBV5-8,TRBJ2-5,TRBD1,once,12,TGTGCCAGCAGGGGACAGAGTGGGACCCAGTACTTC,CASRGQSGTQYF
TRBV5-1,TRBJ1-1,NA,NA,15,TGCGCCAGCAGCTTGGTTCGGACAGAGAACACTGAAGCTTTCTTT,CASSLVRTENTEAFF
TRBV28,TRBJ1-5,NA,NA,13,TGTGCCAGCAGTTGGGGGGGCGGTCAGCCCCAGCATTTT,CASSWGGGQPQHF
TRBV11-2,TRBJ2-3,TRBD2,NA,18,TGTGCCAGCAGCTTAGGGACTAGCGGGAGAATAATGACAGATACGCAGTATTTT,CASSLGTSGRIMTDTQYF
TRBV19,TRBJ2-7,NA,NA,14,TGTGCCAGTAGTATTCTAGGAGATCCCTACGAGCAGTACTTC,CASSILGDPYEQYF
TRBV27,TRBJ1-1,NA,once,14,TGTGCCAGCAGTTTAACGGGGGGGGGTCTGGAGGCTTTCTTT,CASSLTGGGLEAFF
TRBV10-3,TRBJ2-2,TRBD1,NA,19,TGTGCCATCAGTAAAACCGGGACAGGGGTGGCTCGCGACACCGGGGAGCTGTTTTTT,CAISKTGTGVARDTGELFF
TRBV19,TRBJ2-1,TRBD2,NA,14,TGTGCCAGCACCGGGACTAGGATAAACGATGAGCAGTTCTTC,CASTGTRINDEQFF
TRBV10-3,TRBJ2-2,TRBD1,NA,15,TGTGCCATCACCCGACAGGGTTTGGACACCGGGGAGCTGTTTTTT,CAITRQGLDTGELFF
TRBV27,TRBJ2-1,TRBD2,NA,15,TGTGCCAGCAGGGGCCCGGGACTAGGAGGCAATGAGCAGTTCTTC,CASRGPGLGGNEQFF
TRBV29-1,TRBJ2-3,NA,NA,14,TGCAGCGTTGAAAAGACTGCCCCGTATGATACGCAGTATTTT,CSVEKTAPYDTQYF
TRBV5-8,TRBJ1-2,TRBD1,once,14,TGTGCCAGCAGCCAGGGGGCCGGAGTATGGTCCTACACCTTC,CASSQGAGVWSYTF
TRBV6-1,TRBJ2-7,NA,NA,13,TGTGCCAGCAGTGAAGTACAGGCCTACGAGCAGTACTTC,CASSEVQAYEQYF
TRBV14,TRBJ2-1,NA,NA,15,TGTGCCAGCAGCCAACCGACTAGCTCCTACAATGAGCAGTTCTTC,CASSQPTSSYNEQFF
TRBV5-1,TRBJ2-2,NA,once,14,TGCGCCAGCAGCTTAAACTACAACACCGGGGAGCTGTTTTTT,CASSLNYNTGELFF
TRBV18,TRBJ1-3,NA,NA,17,TGTGCCAGCTCACCGCGAACCGAACTAACCTCTGGAAACACCATATATTTT,CASSPRTELTSGNTIYF
TRBV9,TRBJ1-1,NA,NA,14,TGTGCCAGCAGCGCCCGGAGCTTCAACACTGAAGCTTTCTTT,CASSARSFNTEAFF
TRBV2,TRBJ2-3,TRBD2,NA,13,TGTGCAACGGGGCGGGAGGGCACAGATACGCAGTATTTT,CATGREGTDTQYF
TRBV27,TRBJ1-1,NA,NA,14,TGTGCCAGTAGTAAACAGGGAGCGAACACTGAAGCTTTCTTT,CASSKQGANTEAFF
TRBV25-1,TRBJ1-6,TRBD1,NA,17,TGTGCCAGCAGTGAAGGGATCAGGACAGGGGTGCACTCACCCCTCCACTTT,CASSEGIRTGVHSPLHF
TRBV6-2/TRBV6-3,TRBJ2-2,NA,NA,17,TGTGCCAGCACCCCCACGAAGACAGGAGCAGTCACCGGGGAGCTGTTTTTT,CASTPTKTGAVTGELFF
TRBV7-2,TRBJ2-3,NA,NA,17,TGTGCCAGCAGCTTAGGGGGGGTGGGAGGCCCCACAGATACGCAGTATTTT,CASSLGGVGGPTDTQYF
TRBV6-4,TRBJ2-7,TRBD2,NA,17,TGTGCCAGCAGTGACTCCCCTAGCGGGTATTACTCCTACGAGCAGTACTTC,CASSDSPSGYYSYEQYF
TRBV5-6,TRBJ1-2,TRBD1,NA,14,TGTGCCAGCAGCTTATACAGGGGGAACTATGGCTACACCTTC,CASSLYRGNYGYTF
TRBV5-1,TRBJ2-5,TRBD1,NA,12,TGCGCCAGCAGCCCCGAGGGGGCGTCCCAGTACTTC,CASSPEGASQYF
TRBV10-3,TRBJ2-7,NA,NA,16,TGTGCCATCAGTGAGTCGATCCTTCTTAGAGGGCGGGAGCAGTACTTC,CAISESILLRGREQYF
TRBV12-3/TRBV12-4,TRBJ2-7,NA,NA,13,TGTGCCAGCAGTTTAGGAGGGAAGAACGAGCAGTACTTC,CASSLGGKNEQYF
TRBV4-1,TRBJ2-7,TRBD1,NA,17,TGCGCCAGCAGCCAAGATGGACATCAGGGGGCCCCCAACGAGCAGTACTTC,CASSQDGHQGAPNEQYF
TRBV29-1,TRBJ2-2,NA,NA,14,TGCAGCGTTGAGTCGCAGGAGAACACCGGGGAGCTGTTTTTT,CSVESQENTGELFF
TRBV28,TRBJ2-1,NA,NA,17,TGTGCCAGCAGTTTAGGGGACTCAAAGAGTGCTTACAATGAGCAGTTCTTC,CASSLGDSKSAYNEQFF
TRBV3-1/TRBV3-2,TRBJ1-5,TRBD1,NA,14,TGTGCCAGCAGCCTCGGGACAGCGAATCAGCCCCAGCATTTT,CASSLGTANQPQHF